The present entry profiles one TCR beta chain with its context. This entry belongs to a study of molecular identifiers for immune sequencing clone quantification. TCRdb redid the calling of the PCR reads with MiXCR, one entry per CDR3 protein. The table includes just over 40,000 distinct CDR3 sequences, more than 20% detected once. When naive CD8 T cells were sorted, they were gated as CD8+CD4-CCR7+CD45RA+. Germline loops: CDR1 LGHNA, CDR2 YSLEER. Losses at the gene ends were 3 bases for V and 9 bases for J; bases not matched to a gene: 11. The CDR3 length is 15 residues. Material: naive CD8+ T cells from blood, with Jurkat cell RNA spiked in. Subset: FACS-sorted CD8+CD4-CCR7+CD45RA+ naive T cells. This clonotype originated in a human donor in good health. Some libraries in this study had Jurkat cell RNA spiked in. This rearrangement joins TRBV4-3 to TRBJ2-5; 9 bases line up with TRBD1. CDR3 in DNA: TGCGCCAGCAGCCAGGGGACAGGGTCGAGAGCGCCCCAGTACTTC. Its protein product is CASSQGTGSRAPQYF.